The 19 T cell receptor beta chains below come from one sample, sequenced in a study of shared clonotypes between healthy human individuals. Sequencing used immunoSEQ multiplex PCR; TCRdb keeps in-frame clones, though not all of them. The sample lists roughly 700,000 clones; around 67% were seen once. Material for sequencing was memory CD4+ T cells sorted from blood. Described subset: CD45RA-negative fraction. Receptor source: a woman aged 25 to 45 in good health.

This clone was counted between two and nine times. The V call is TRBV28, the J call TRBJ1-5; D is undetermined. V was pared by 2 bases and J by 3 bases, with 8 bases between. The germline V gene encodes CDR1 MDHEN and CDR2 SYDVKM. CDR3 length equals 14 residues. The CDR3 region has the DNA TGTGCCAGCAGTTTAGAAAGGTACAATCAGCCCCAGCATTTT. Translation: CASSLERYNQPQHF.

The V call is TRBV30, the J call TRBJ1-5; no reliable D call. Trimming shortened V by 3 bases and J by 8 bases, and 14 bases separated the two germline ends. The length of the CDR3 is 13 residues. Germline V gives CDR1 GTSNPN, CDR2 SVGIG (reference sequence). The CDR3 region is CAWRTGWSEPQHF. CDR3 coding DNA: TGTGCCTGGAGAACTGGTTGGTCAGAGCCCCAGCATTTT.

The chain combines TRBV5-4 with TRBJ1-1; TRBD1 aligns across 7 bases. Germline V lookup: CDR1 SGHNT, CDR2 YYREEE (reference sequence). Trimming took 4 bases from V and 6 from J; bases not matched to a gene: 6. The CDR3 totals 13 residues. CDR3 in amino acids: CASSQAGTAEAFF. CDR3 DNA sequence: TGTGCCAGCAGCCAAGCGGGGACAGCTGAAGCTTTCTTT. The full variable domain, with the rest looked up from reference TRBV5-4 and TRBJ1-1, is ETGVTQSPTHLIKTRGQQVTLRCSSQSGHNTVSWYQQALGQGPQFIFQYYREEENGRGNFPPRFSGLQFPNYSSELNVNALELDDSALYLCASSQAGTAEAFFGQGTRLTVV.

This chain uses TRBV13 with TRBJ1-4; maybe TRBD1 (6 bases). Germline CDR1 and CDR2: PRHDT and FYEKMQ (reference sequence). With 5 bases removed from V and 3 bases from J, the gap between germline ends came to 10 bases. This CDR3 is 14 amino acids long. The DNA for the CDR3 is TGTGCCAGCAGCCGGACAGAAGCTAATGAAAAACTGTTTTTT. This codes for CASSRTEANEKLFF. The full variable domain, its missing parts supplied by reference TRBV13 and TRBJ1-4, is AAGVIQSPRHLIKEKRETATLKCYPIPRHDTVYWYQQGPGQDPQFLISFYEKMQSDKGSIPDRFSAQQFSDYHSELNMSSLELGDSALYFCASSRTEANEKLFFGSGTQLSVL.

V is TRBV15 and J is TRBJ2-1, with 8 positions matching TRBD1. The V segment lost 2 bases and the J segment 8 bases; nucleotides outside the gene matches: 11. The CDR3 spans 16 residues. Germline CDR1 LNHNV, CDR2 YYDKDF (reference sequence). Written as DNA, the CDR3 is TGTGCCACCAGCAGAACCGGGCAGGGGGCGCGGTATGAGCAGTTCTTC. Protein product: CATSRTGQGARYEQFF.

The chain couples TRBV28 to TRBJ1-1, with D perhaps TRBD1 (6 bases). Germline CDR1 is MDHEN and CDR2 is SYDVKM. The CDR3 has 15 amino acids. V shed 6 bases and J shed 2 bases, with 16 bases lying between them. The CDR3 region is CASSEPGGSNTEAFF. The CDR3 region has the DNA TGTGCCAGCAGCGAACCCGGGGGCTCAAACACTGAAGCTTTCTTT.

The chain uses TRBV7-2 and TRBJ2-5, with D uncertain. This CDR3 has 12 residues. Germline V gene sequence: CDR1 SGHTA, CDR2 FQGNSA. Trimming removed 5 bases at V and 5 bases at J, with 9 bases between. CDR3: CASSPRSETQYF. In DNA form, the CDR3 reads TGTGCCAGCAGCCCTAGATCGGAGACCCAGTACTTC.

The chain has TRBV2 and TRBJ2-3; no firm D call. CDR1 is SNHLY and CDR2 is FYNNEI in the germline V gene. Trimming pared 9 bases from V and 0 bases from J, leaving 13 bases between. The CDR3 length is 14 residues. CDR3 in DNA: TGTGCCAGTCTAGGGCCGCTTAGCACAGATACGCAGTATTTT. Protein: CASLGPLSTDTQYF.

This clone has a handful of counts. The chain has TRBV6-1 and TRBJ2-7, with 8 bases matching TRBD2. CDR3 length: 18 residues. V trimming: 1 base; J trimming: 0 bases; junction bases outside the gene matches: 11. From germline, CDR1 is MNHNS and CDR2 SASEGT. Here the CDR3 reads CASSEETTLAGDSYEQYF. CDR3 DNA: TGTGCCAGCAGTGAAGAAACTACGCTAGCGGGTGACTCCTACGAGCAGTACTTC.

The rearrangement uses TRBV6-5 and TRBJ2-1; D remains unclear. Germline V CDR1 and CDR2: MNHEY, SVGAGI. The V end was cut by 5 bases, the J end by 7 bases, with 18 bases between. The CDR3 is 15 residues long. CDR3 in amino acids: CASSPTNPLGNEQFF. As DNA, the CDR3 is TGTGCCAGCAGTCCAACAAATCCTTTGGGAAATGAGCAGTTCTTC.

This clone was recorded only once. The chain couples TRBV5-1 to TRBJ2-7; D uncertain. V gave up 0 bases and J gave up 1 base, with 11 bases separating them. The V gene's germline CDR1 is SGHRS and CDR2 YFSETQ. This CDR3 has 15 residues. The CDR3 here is CASSLGVIWSYEQYF. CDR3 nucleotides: TGCGCCAGCAGCTTGGGAGTAATCTGGTCCTACGAGCAGTACTTC.

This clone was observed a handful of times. The CDR3 DNA reads TGTGCCAGCAGTGAAATGCAACTGGGAGAGACCCAGTACTTC. Residues: CASSEMQLGETQYF. The V call is TRBV6-1, the J call TRBJ2-5, with D hard to call. The ends were cut back, 2 bases at V and 4 bases at J, with 11 bases in the middle. The length of the CDR3 is 14 residues. The V gene's germline CDR1 is MNHNS and CDR2 SASEGT.

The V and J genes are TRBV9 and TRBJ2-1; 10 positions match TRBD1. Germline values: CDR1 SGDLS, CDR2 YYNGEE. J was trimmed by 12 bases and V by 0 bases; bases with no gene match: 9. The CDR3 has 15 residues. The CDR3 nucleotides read TGTGCCAGCAGCGTAGGAGGACAGGGGGGTGGCAGGCAGTTCTTC. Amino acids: CASSVGGQGGGRQFF.

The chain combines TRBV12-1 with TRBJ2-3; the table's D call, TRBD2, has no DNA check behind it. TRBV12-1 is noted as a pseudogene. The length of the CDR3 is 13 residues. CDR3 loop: CASRPTRGDTQYF. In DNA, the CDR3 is TGTGCCAGCAGACCGACCCGGGGAGATACGCAGTATTTT.

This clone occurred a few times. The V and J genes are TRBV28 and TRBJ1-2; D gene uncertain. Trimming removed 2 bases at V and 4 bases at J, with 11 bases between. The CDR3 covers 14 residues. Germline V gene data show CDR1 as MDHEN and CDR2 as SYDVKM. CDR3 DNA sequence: TGTGCCAGCAGTTTACGTGTTACCGCCTATGGCTACACCTTC. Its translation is CASSLRVTAYGYTF.

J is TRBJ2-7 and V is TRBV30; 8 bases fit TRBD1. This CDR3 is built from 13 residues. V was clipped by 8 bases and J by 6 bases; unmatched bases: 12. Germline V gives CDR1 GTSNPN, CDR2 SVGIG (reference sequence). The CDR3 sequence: CAGNRGDRAEQYF. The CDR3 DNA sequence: TGTGCCGGGAACAGGGGGGATCGCGCCGAGCAGTACTTC.

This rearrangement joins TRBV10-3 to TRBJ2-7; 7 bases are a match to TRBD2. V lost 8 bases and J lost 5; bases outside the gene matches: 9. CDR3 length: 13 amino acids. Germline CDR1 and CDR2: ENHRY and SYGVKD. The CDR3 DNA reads TGTGCCATCCGGCGCGGGGAGGGGCACGAGCAGTACTTC. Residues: CAIRRGEGHEQYF.

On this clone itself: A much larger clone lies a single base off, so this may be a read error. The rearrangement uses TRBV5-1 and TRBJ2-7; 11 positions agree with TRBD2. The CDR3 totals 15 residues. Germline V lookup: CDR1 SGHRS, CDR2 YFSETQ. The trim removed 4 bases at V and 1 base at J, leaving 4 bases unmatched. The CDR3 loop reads CASSVGLAASYEQYF. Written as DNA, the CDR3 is TGCGCCAGCAGCGTGGGACTAGCGGCATCCTACGAGCAGTACTTC.

In DNA form, the CDR3 reads TGTGCCAGTAGTATAGAGGGGCAGCGCTATGGCTACACCTTC. Translation: CASSIEGQRYGYTF. The chain uses TRBV19 and TRBJ1-2; D is possibly TRBD1 (5 bases). Germline V gene lookup returns CDR1 LNHDA and CDR2 SQIVND (reference sequence). The V end was cut by 0 bases, the J end by 4 bases, with 9 bases between. This CDR3 comprises 14 residues.